The 31 T cell receptor beta chains in this list originate from one sample, sequenced in a study of identical twins. TCRdb independently ran MiXCR on the 5' RACE reads; one entry per CDR3 protein. Counted here are roughly 250,000 distinct CDR3 sequences, 6.5% to 9% occurring once; the ten biggest clones make up around 5%. The data also belong to a second study, concerning yellow fever vaccine responses in identical twins.

Sequenced input: CD8+ T cells sorted from blood. These TCRs come from a woman aged 18-29 years in good health.

This clonotype was observed a handful of times. This sequence joins TRBV20-1 and TRBJ2-5, with 9 positions matching TRBD2. V lost 1 base and J lost 2; bases outside the gene matches: 8. This CDR3 comprises 16 residues. Germline V gene data show CDR1 as DFQATT and CDR2 as SNEGSKA (reference sequence). CDR3 protein: CSARVDLAGLQETQYF. CDR3 sequence (DNA): TGCAGTGCTAGAGTCGACCTAGCGGGGTTACAAGAGACCCAGTACTTC.

This clonotype has at least ten counts. As DNA, the CDR3 is TGTGCCAGCAGCCAATCCGGGGGATACCATGCAACTAATGAAAAACTGTTTTTT. This encodes CASSQSGGYHATNEKLFF. The V gene is TRBV3-1, the J gene TRBJ1-4; TRBD1 might be the D (5 bases). V lost 2 bases, J lost 0 bases, and 16 bases lay in between. Looked up from germline, CDR1 is LGHDT and CDR2 is YNNKEL (reference sequence). The CDR3 has 18 amino acids.

This clonotype was counted between two and nine times. The chain uses TRBV5-1 and TRBJ2-1; 8 nucleotides match TRBD2. The CDR3 consists of 15 residues. J lost 5 bases, V lost 3 bases, and 7 bases had no gene match. Germline CDR1 SGHRS, CDR2 YFSETQ. The CDR3 DNA reads as TGCGCCAGCAGCTCTCGGGGGGGCCATCACAATGAGCAGTTCTTC. It is translated as CASSSRGGHHNEQFF. Together with reference TRBV5-1 and TRBJ2-1, the CDR3 gives the full variable domain: KAGVTQTPRYLIKTRGQQVTLSCSPISGHRSVSWYQQTPGQGLQFLFEYFSETQRNKGNFPGRFSGRQFSNSRSEMNVSTLELGDSALYLCASSSRGGHHNEQFFGPGTRLTVL.

The table lists this clonotype with many counts. This chain joins TRBV5-1 and TRBJ2-1; 7 nucleotides match TRBD1. The ends lost 4 bases at V and 0 bases at J; junction bases unmatched: 4. CDR3 length: 15 amino acids. Germline CDR1 SGHRS, CDR2 YFSETQ. The CDR3 bases are TGCGCCAGCAGCGGGGGACAGACCTCCTACAATGAGCAGTTCTTC. It encodes CASSGGQTSYNEQFF.

A few counts support this clonotype. The V call is TRBV7-9, the J call TRBJ2-7; no reliable D call. This CDR3 has 14 amino acids. The germline CDR1 and CDR2 sequences are SEHNR and FQNEAQ (reference sequence). V was shortened by 1 base and J by 5 bases, with 12 bases between the two germline ends. Written as DNA, the CDR3 is TGTGCCAGCAGCTTAGGATACGGTGGCGACGAGCAGTACTTC. Its translation is CASSLGYGGDEQYF.

This clonotype has ten or more counts. In DNA form, the CDR3 reads TGCGCCAGCAGCCTCCGTGGGGAGCGGGAGTTTTTGGATACGCAGTATTTT. Encoded protein: CASSLRGEREFLDTQYF. This chain connects TRBV4-1 to TRBJ2-3; TRBD2 matches 8 bases. The CDR3 sequence is 17 residues long. From germline, CDR1 is MGHRA and CDR2 YSYEKL. The trim removed 4 bases at V and 6 bases at J, leaving 15 bases unmatched.

The V and J genes are TRBV14 and TRBJ2-5, with D hard to call. The germline CDR1 and CDR2 sequences are SGHDN and FVKESK. V shed 3 bases and J shed 0 bases, with 14 bases lying between them. The CDR3 covers 16 residues. The chain's CDR3 is CASSHLTGMYQETQYF. CDR3 coding DNA: TGTGCCAGCAGCCATCTAACCGGCATGTACCAAGAGACCCAGTACTTC.

This clonotype was picked up a small number of times. This chain joins TRBV9 and TRBJ2-7; D unresolved. The V gene's germline CDR1 is SGDLS and CDR2 YYNGEE. V lost 7 bases and J 3 bases, leaving 11 bases between the germline ends. The CDR3 spans 12 residues. The CDR3: CASSGSGYEQYF. The CDR3 nucleotides are TGTGCCAGCTCTGGGTCAGGCTACGAGCAGTACTTC.

In this sample, this clonotype turned up a few times. V usage is TRBV5-1 and J usage is TRBJ2-3; the D call may be TRBD1 or TRBD2 (5 bases each). This CDR3 region has 17 residues. Deletions cut 5 bases from V and 4 bases from J, with 23 bases between. CDR1 is SGHRS and CDR2 is YFSETQ in the germline V gene. The CDR3 region is CASRELVGSGRADTQYF. The CDR3 DNA follows: TGCGCCAGCAGGGAGTTGGTGGGAAGCGGCAGGGCAGATACGCAGTATTTT.

This clonotype was counted only a few times. This chain joins TRBV4-1 and TRBJ2-2, with D possibly being TRBD1 (5 bases). Looked up from germline, CDR1 is MGHRA and CDR2 is YSYEKL. With 8 bases removed from V and 1 base from J, the gap between germline ends came to 11 bases. This CDR3 is built from 14 residues. The CDR3 sequence: CASQTDGNTGELFF. CDR3 DNA: TGCGCCAGCCAGACAGACGGGAACACCGGGGAGCTGTTTTTT.

The CDR3 bases are TGTGCCAGCAGCTTAAGTAGCGGGGATGGCAATGAGCAGTTCTTC. Amino acids: CASSLSSGDGNEQFF. The chain combines TRBV7-3 with TRBJ2-1; TRBD2 aligns across 8 bases. V was clipped by 1 base and J by 6 bases; unmatched bases: 5. Germline-derived CDR1 and CDR2 are SGHTA and FQGTGA. This CDR3 spans 15 amino acids.

This clonotype appeared a few times. The gene calls are TRBV6-6 and TRBJ1-1, with unresolved D. The germline gives CDR1 MNHNY, CDR2 SVGAGI (reference sequence). This CDR3 has 12 amino acids. V was shortened by 0 bases and J by 8 bases, with 7 bases between the two germline ends. The CDR3 protein is CASSYSREEAFF. The CDR3 DNA reads as TGTGCCAGCAGTTACTCCCGGGAAGAAGCTTTCTTT.

This clonotype was counted a few times. The V and J genes are TRBV12-3 or TRBV12-4 and TRBJ2-3; weak D call: TRBD2 (5 bases). This CDR3 has 16 amino acids. V lost 6 bases and J 8 bases, leaving 24 bases between the germline ends. This CDR3 reads CASSPLLGPSSGTQYF. As DNA, the CDR3 is TGTGCCAGCAGCCCCTTACTAGGGCCTTCATCGGGTACGCAGTATTTT.

There are a few counts of this clonotype. The rearrangement joins TRBV7-9 to TRBJ2-7; D ambiguous. This CDR3 contains 12 residues. The V and J ends lost 3 bases and 7 bases respectively, with 10 bases between them. The germline V gene has CDR1 SEHNR and CDR2 FQNEAQ (reference sequence). DNA for the CDR3: TGTGCCAGCAGCTTTTTCGATGTAGAGCAGTACGTC. It is translated as CASSFFDVEQYV.

This clonotype was found many times. The V gene is TRBV20-1, the J gene TRBJ1-1; D unclear. Germline V gene data show CDR1 as DFQATT and CDR2 as SNEGSKA (reference sequence). Trimming cost V 2 bases and J 0 bases, with 10 bases left between them. CDR3 length: 14 residues. CDR3 loop: CSARFADLNTEAFF. The CDR3 nucleotides are TGCAGTGCTAGATTTGCCGACCTGAACACTGAAGCTTTCTTT.

Only a few counts were recorded for this clonotype. The chain employs TRBV19 and TRBJ2-7, with D possibly matching TRBD2 (6 bases). The CDR3 is 12 residues long. The V gene lost 6 bases and the J gene lost 3 bases, with 9 bases spanning the gap. From germline, CDR1 is LNHDA and CDR2 SQIVND (reference sequence). CDR3 region: CASSPGDYEQYF. The CDR3 DNA follows: TGTGCCAGTAGCCCGGGGGACTACGAGCAGTACTTC.

This clonotype was recorded a few times. This chain joins TRBV29-1 and TRBJ1-1; unclear D gene. The V end lost 3 bases, the J end lost 7 bases, and 9 bases lay between the germline ends. The CDR3 totals 11 residues. Looked up from germline, CDR1 is SQVTM and CDR2 is ANQGSEA. The CDR3, as DNA: TGCAGCGTTGAGGCGGAGGGTGAAGCTTTCTTT. Protein sequence: CSVEAEGEAFF.

This chain links TRBV12-3 or TRBV12-4 with TRBJ2-7; TRBD1 might be the D (6 bases). Trimming stripped 1 base from V and 3 bases from J, with 10 bases between. There are 14 residues in the CDR3. CDR3 sequence: CASSLGGHLYEQYF. CDR3 sequence (DNA): TGTGCCAGCAGTTTAGGGGGACACCTCTACGAGCAGTACTTC.

This clonotype was counted many times. The V call is TRBV29-1, the J call TRBJ2-1, with 11 positions matching TRBD2. Trimming removed 0 bases from V and 5 bases from J; junction bases left unmatched: 3. From germline, CDR1 is SQVTM and CDR2 ANQGSEA. The CDR3 totals 15 residues. Written as DNA, the CDR3 is TGCAGCGTTGAAGAGGTAGCGGGAGGGCACAATGAGCAGTTCTTC. It specifies CSVEEVAGGHNEQFF.

This clonotype was seen ten or more times. The chain combines TRBV25-1 with TRBJ2-7, with D uncertain. Between the trimmed V and J ends, which lost 4 bases and 3 bases, there was a span of 7 bases. Germline CDR1 is MGHDK and CDR2 is SYGVNS. CDR3 length: 12 amino acids. In DNA form, the CDR3 reads TGTGCCAGCAGTGCTAACAGCTACGAGCAGTACTTC. It specifies CASSANSYEQYF.

This clonotype was counted a few times. The V gene is TRBV14, the J gene TRBJ2-1; TRBD1 matches at 7 bases. This CDR3 contains 14 residues. The germline V gene has CDR1 SGHDN and CDR2 FVKESK. Trimming at V came to 1 base and at J to 8 bases, leaving 5 bases not matched to a gene. CDR3 amino acids: CASSQVKGADEQFF. The CDR3 DNA reads as TGTGCCAGCAGCCAAGTTAAGGGGGCGGATGAGCAGTTCTTC.

This clonotype was seen a handful of times. V is TRBV4-2 and J is TRBJ2-1, with TRBD1 matching over 8 bases. Germline CDR1 LGHNA, CDR2 YNFKEQ. The CDR3 has 16 amino acids. After removal of 0 bases from V and 10 bases from J, the junction contained 11 bases not matched to a gene. CDR3 bases: TGTGCCAGCAGCCAAGAGGGGGACAGGTCCATTTTCGAGCAGTTCTTC. It is translated as CASSQEGDRSIFEQFF.

At least ten counts were recorded for this clonotype. The rearrangement uses TRBV4-1 and TRBJ1-1, with D unresolved. V shed 1 base and J shed 2 bases, with 11 bases lying between them. The length of the CDR3 is 15 residues. Per germline, CDR1 MGHRA and CDR2 YSYEKL. CDR3: CASSQGERANTEAFF. DNA of the CDR3: TGCGCCAGCAGCCAAGGGGAAAGAGCAAACACTGAAGCTTTCTTT.

This clonotype appeared a few times. The J gene is TRBJ1-1, the V gene TRBV28; D uncertain. CDR1 is MDHEN, CDR2 SYDVKM, per germline. The CDR3 runs 14 residues. Trimming left V 5 bases short and J 0 bases short, with 10 bases between. The CDR3 DNA is TGTGCCAGCAGTATCCCCGGGATGAACACTGAAGCTTTCTTT. Translating it yields CASSIPGMNTEAFF.

This clonotype was counted only a few times. The chain is built from TRBV5-6 and TRBJ2-2; no definite D call. Germline CDR1 reads SGHDT; CDR2 reads YYEEEE. Trimming shortened V by 4 bases and J by 1 base, and 11 bases separated the two germline ends. The CDR3 sequence is 15 residues long. The CDR3 here is CASSPRAKNTGELFF. DNA of the CDR3: TGTGCCAGCAGCCCTAGGGCCAAGAACACCGGGGAGCTGTTTTTT.

The V call is TRBV7-9, the J call TRBJ2-2; D remains ambiguous. The V gene's germline CDR1 is SEHNR and CDR2 FQNEAQ (reference sequence). CDR3 size: 15 residues. With 1 base removed from V and 1 base from J, the gap between germline ends came to 7 bases. The CDR3 region is CASSLVQGNTGELFF. CDR3 sequence (DNA): TGTGCCAGCAGCTTAGTACAAGGGAACACCGGGGAGCTGTTTTTT.

This clonotype was seen a few times. The chain links TRBV2 to TRBJ2-7; unclear D gene. Germline V lookup: CDR1 SNHLY, CDR2 FYNNEI. Trimming pared 3 bases from V and 2 bases from J, leaving 11 bases between. The CDR3 sequence is 14 residues long. The CDR3 protein is CASSDSSSAYEQYF. The CDR3 DNA reads as TGTGCCAGCAGTGACAGTTCTTCGGCCTACGAGCAGTACTTC.

Many counts were recorded for this clonotype. This chain uses TRBV5-5 with TRBJ2-1, with 10 bases matching TRBD2. Germline CDR1 SGHKS, CDR2 YYEKEE (reference sequence). There are 15 residues in the CDR3. The J segment lost 8 bases and the V segment lost 7 bases, leaving 12 bases of the junction unmatched. The CDR3 sequence: CASLEGLAGVYEQFF. The CDR3 coding sequence is TGTGCCAGCCTCGAAGGGCTAGCGGGAGTGTATGAGCAGTTCTTC.

This clonotype showed up just a few times. This chain links TRBV7-8 with TRBJ2-7, with D possibly TRBD2 on 7 matching bases. The CDR3 spans 17 residues. The V gene lost 3 bases and the J gene lost 4 bases, with 22 bases spanning the gap. CDR1 SGHVS and CDR2 FQNEAQ come from the germline V gene. This chain's CDR3 is CASSFWGGPQITYEQYV. CDR3 in DNA: TGTGCCAGCAGCTTTTGGGGGGGGCCCCAGATTACGTACGAGCAGTACGTC.

This clonotype was seen a handful of times. The chain carries TRBV7-9 and TRBJ2-7; no definite D call. The germline V gene has CDR1 SEHNR and CDR2 FQNEAQ (reference sequence). Trimming cost V 4 bases and J 4 bases, with 11 bases left between them. This CDR3 has 13 amino acids. DNA of the CDR3: TGTGCCAGCAGCTCGCCGACCGCATACGAGCAGTACGTC. Translation gives CASSSPTAYEQYV.

This clonotype has only a few counts. This chain links TRBV11-2 with TRBJ2-7; no clear D gene. V lost 5 bases and J 3 bases, leaving 11 bases between the germline ends. The germline V gene has CDR1 SGHAT and CDR2 FQNNGV. The CDR3 is 13 residues long. CDR3: CASSPNDNYEQYF. The CDR3 bases are TGTGCCAGCAGCCCCAATGATAACTACGAGCAGTACTTC.